This T cell receptor beta chain was obtained from a study of T-cell memory formation after mild COVID-19. Findings and caveats of the study: Contracting CD4+ clones sat mainly in CM and EM; CD8+ in EMRA.

Libraries for TCRalpha and TCRbeta carried sample barcodes and unique molecular identifiers via 5'RACE. MiXCR, run by TCRdb on the 5' RACE reads, gives a single entry per CDR3 protein. This sample has a few hundred thousand distinct CDR3 sequences, with around 27% found just once. This CDR3 spans 16 amino acids. Per the germline V gene, CDR1 is SGHTA and CDR2 is FQGNSA. V lost 6 bases to trimming and J lost 5 bases; unmatched junction nucleotides: 15. This clonotype has only a few counts. Its target is not known. V is TRBV7-2 and J is TRBJ1-1; TRBD1 aligns across 7 bases. Source material: PBMCs or a T cell subset sorted from them (not recorded which). This TCR came from an adult woman who had mild COVID-19 (a few samples of this study predate the infection). Cell type and time point are not known. This CDR3 reads CASSLVLGQGGTEAFF. The CDR3 DNA sequence: TGTGCCAGCAGTCTTGTGTTGGGGCAGGGGGGTACTGAAGCTTTCTTT.